This T cell receptor beta chain was found in a study of T cells in Graves' hyperthyroidism and ophthalmopathy. Study context: Peripheral blood was obtained at initial diagnosis, preceding any treatment. The study's findings and limits: Most expanded thyroid clonotypes above 0.001 also appeared in blood.

This clonotype was counted a few times. What it binds is not known. V lost 6 bases and J lost 6, with 12 bases in between. CDR1 and CDR2 from the germline V gene are KGHSH and LQKENI. The CDR3 spans 13 residues. Fresh peripheral blood, 9.5 to 10 ml of it, supplied the PBMCs. RNA transcripts yielded amplified TCR beta CDR3 regions. HTBI primers drove first-round RT-PCR of the TCR CDR3. TCRdb reprocessed the multiplex PCR reads with MiXCR, giving one entry per CDR3 protein. Here the sample spans 660,000 or so distinct CDR3 sequences, less than 25% being singletons. The TCR sequence derives from a man aged 30 to 45 with Graves' ophthalmopathy. The V gene is TRBV18, the J gene TRBJ1-5; D ambiguous. The sample comprised blood. The CDR3 here is CASSPDHSQPQHF. The CDR3 nucleotides are TGTGCCAGCTCGCCCGATCATAGTCAGCCCCAGCATTTT.